Following are 14 T cell receptor beta chains from one sample sequenced in a study of regulatory T cells in long-lasting Graves disease. Sample time point: newly diagnosed GD, antithyroid drugs for less than 3 months. Researchers made the TCR library from RNA that was extracted from PBMCs. Arm-PCR of CDR3 regions and iRepertoire HTBI primers were the basis on which TCR beta libraries were built. TCRdb recomputed calls from the multiplex PCR reads with MiXCR, one row per CDR3 protein. The sample has about 540,000 distinct CDR3 sequences, less than 15% seen once. Another study also made use of these data, one on T cells in Graves' hyperthyroidism and ophthalmopathy.

The sample consisted of peripheral blood mononuclear cells (PBMCs), taken at new diagnosis, from a patient treated with antithyroid drugs. The source of these receptors is a man aged 25 to 40 with Graves disease.

This clonotype was found many times. The chain recombines TRBV2 with TRBJ2-5; D unresolved. V lost 7 bases and J lost 4, with 10 bases in between. The CDR3 runs to 12 residues. Germline V gene lookup returns CDR1 SNHLY and CDR2 FYNNEI. The CDR3 DNA sequence: TGTGCCAGCACTCTAGGTGGAGAGACCCAGTACTTC. Residues: CASTLGGETQYF.

A word on this clonotype: A read error may be the cause here, since a much bigger clone is one base away. No conserved phenylalanine or tryptophan ends this CDR3, so it is likely a read error. This sequence joins TRBV15 and TRBJ2-1; no firm D call. The ends were cut back, 5 bases at V and 2 bases at J, with 7 bases in the middle. Per germline, CDR1 LNHNV and CDR2 YYDKDF (reference sequence). The CDR3 contains 13 residues. CDR3 sequence: CATSSGTYNEQFL. CDR3 nucleotide sequence: TGTGCCACCAGCTCCGGAACCTACAATGAGCAGTTCCTC.

About this clonotype: A read error may be the cause here, since a much bigger clone is one base away. The CDR3 region has the DNA TGTGCCAGCAATAAGATGGACAGGAGGTTACGGGGCTACACCTTC. Its protein product is CASNKMDRRLRGYTF. V gene TRBV7-2 combines with J gene TRBJ1-2, with 7 bases matching TRBD1. Trimming at V came to 7 bases and at J to 8 bases, leaving 16 bases not matched to a gene. The CDR3 is 15 residues long. From germline, CDR1 is SGHTA and CDR2 FQGNSA.

This clonotype was seen once. The chain is built from TRBV9 and TRBJ2-7; TRBD2 matches 7 bases. With V trimmed by 0 bases and J by 6 bases, 9 bases remained unmatched. Germline CDR1 is SGDLS and CDR2 is YYNGEE. The CDR3 runs 15 residues. DNA for the CDR3: TGTGCCAGCAGCGTAGCTGGGGGAGGGCCGGGCGAGCAGTACTTC. Protein product: CASSVAGGGPGEQYF.

This clonotype was counted a few times. V usage is TRBV5-1 and J usage is TRBJ2-1, with D perhaps matching TRBD1 or TRBD2 (5 bases each). Looked up from germline, CDR1 is SGHRS and CDR2 is YFSETQ. The CDR3 is 15 residues long. Trimming took 4 bases from V and 1 from J, leaving 12 bases between them. For the CDR3, the DNA is TGCGCCAGCAGCCCGGGACGAATGTCCTACAATGAGCAGTTCTTC. Its protein product is CASSPGRMSYNEQFF.

This clonotype occurred a few times. The chain uses TRBV19 and TRBJ2-1; 11 nucleotides align to TRBD2. Losses at the gene ends were 6 bases for V and 3 bases for J; bases not matched to a gene: 1. This CDR3 is built from 14 residues. Germline V lookup: CDR1 LNHDA, CDR2 SQIVND (reference sequence). The CDR3 sequence is CASRTSGDYNEQFF. Written as DNA, the CDR3 is TGTGCCAGTAGGACTAGCGGGGACTACAATGAGCAGTTCTTC. Together with reference TRBV19 and TRBJ2-1, the CDR3 gives the full variable domain: DGGITQSPKYLFRKEGQNVTLSCEQNLNHDAMYWYRQDPGQGLRLIYYSQIVNDFQKGDIAEGYSVSREKKESFPLTVTSAQKNPTAFYLCASRTSGDYNEQFFGPGTRLTVL.

The chain combines TRBV15 with TRBJ1-2; weak D call: TRBD1 (5 bases). The CDR3 has 14 amino acids. Trimming shortened V by 1 base and J by 12 bases, and 18 bases separated the two germline ends. The germline V gene encodes CDR1 LNHNV and CDR2 YYDKDF (reference sequence). The CDR3 sequence: CATSRGGLSGGNTF. In nucleotides, the CDR3 is TGTGCCACCAGCAGAGGGGGGTTGTCAGGCGGGAACACCTTC.

There are many counts of this clonotype. The chain uses TRBV30 and TRBJ2-4; D unclear. The CDR3 covers 15 residues. Germline CDR1 reads GTSNPN; CDR2 reads SVGIG (reference sequence). The germline V and J ends were trimmed by 4 bases and 0 bases, with 13 bases remaining between them. The CDR3 reads CAWTFTGLAKNIQYF. DNA of the CDR3: TGTGCCTGGACCTTCACCGGTTTAGCCAAAAACATTCAGTACTTC.

About this clonotype itself: The junction does not match germline at one end; this may be a read error. The rearrangement joins TRBV9 to TRBJ2-5, with 8 bases fitting TRBD2. Germline CDR1 reads SGDLS; CDR2 reads YYNGEE. The CDR3 length is 15 residues. The CDR3 sequence is CASSPRAGAGETLYF. The CDR3 region has the DNA TGTGCCAGCAGCCCCCGAGCGGGAGCTGGGGAGACCCTGTACTTC.

The chain carries TRBV7-3 and TRBJ2-5, with a weak D call TRBD1 (7 bases). Trimming took off 1 base at V and 2 bases at J, with 11 bases between the two ends. Germline V gives CDR1 SGHTA, CDR2 FQGTGA. This CDR3 comprises 15 residues. CDR3 loop: CASSLSRGDQETQYF. The CDR3 region has the DNA TGTGCCAGCAGCTTAAGCAGGGGGGATCAAGAGACCCAGTACTTC.

This clonotype was recorded at least ten times. This sequence joins TRBV29-1 and TRBJ2-5; 7 bases align to TRBD2. The germline CDR1 and CDR2 sequences are SQVTM and ANQGSEA. CDR3 length equals 12 residues. The V and J ends lost 8 bases and 5 bases, in that order; junction bases with no gene match: 8. CDR3 loop: CSLQRDGETQYF. The CDR3 DNA sequence: TGCAGCTTACAGCGGGACGGGGAGACCCAGTACTTC. Combining the CDR3 with reference TRBV29-1 and TRBJ2-5 gives the whole variable domain SAVISQKPSRDICQRGTSLTIQCQVDSQVTMMFWYRQQPGQSLTLIATANQGSEATYESGFVIDKFPISRPNLTFSTLTVSNMSPEDSSIYLCSLQRDGETQYFGPGTRLLVL.

This chain connects TRBV3-1 to TRBJ1-3, with D tentatively TRBD1 (6 bases). V gave up 5 bases and J gave up 5 bases, with 13 bases separating them. The germline V gene has CDR1 LGHDT and CDR2 YNNKEL (reference sequence). The CDR3 is 14 residues long. The DNA of the CDR3 is TGTGCCAGCAGCTTCCAGGGGTTACGAAACACCATATATTTT. It encodes CASSFQGLRNTIYF.

This clonotype occurred a few times. The chain joins TRBV18 to TRBJ2-1; D is perhaps TRBD2 (6 bases). The CDR3 runs to 14 residues. Germline V gene lookup returns CDR1 KGHSH and CDR2 LQKENI. V was cut by 2 bases and J by 10 bases, with 15 bases left in between. The CDR3 is CASSPASTGGEQFF. The CDR3, as DNA: TGTGCCAGCTCACCAGCGAGTACCGGAGGGGAGCAGTTCTTC.

This clonotype appeared a few times. The gene calls are TRBV15 and TRBJ2-5; D is unclear. The CDR3 spans 15 residues. Trimming took 0 bases from V and 0 from J, leaving 8 bases between them. Germline-derived CDR1 and CDR2 are LNHNV and YYDKDF (reference sequence). CDR3 DNA: TGTGCCACCAGCAGAGATCAGGATTACCAAGAGACCCAGTACTTC. Translating gives CATSRDQDYQETQYF.